This TCR beta chain was obtained from a study of PD-1 blockade in classical Hodgkin lymphoma. Germline V gene data show CDR1 as SGHTA and CDR2 as FQGTGA. CDR3 length: 16 residues. V was trimmed by 5 bases and J by 11 bases, leaving 26 bases between them. Relapses following autologous stem cell transplantation were seen in all patients, with brentuximab vedotin exposure varying. Study-wide findings and caveats: A reduction in baseline TCR diversity was reportedly seen in newly diagnosed patients relative to healthy donors.

On this clone itself: The antigen is not known.

Generated by immunoSEQ multiplex PCR, the TCRdb table keeps only in-frame clones and is missing some. The sample shows approximately 59,000 clones, approximately 90% of them seen only once. Sequencing used peripheral blood mononuclear cells (PBMCs), obtained before the second cycle of nivolumab. The chain recombines TRBV7-3 with TRBJ2-3; D possibly corresponds to TRBD2 (6 bases). This TCR came from a human donor with classical Hodgkin lymphoma. Here the CDR3 DNA reads TGTGCCAGCAGCCCGGGGCGGCGGGGAATTCTCGACGAGCAGTATTTT. Translating it yields CASSPGRRGILDEQYF.